The text below deals with one T cell receptor (beta chain). This CDR3 is 15 amino acids long. V dropped 0 bases and J dropped 3 bases, with 11 bases sitting between them. Germline CDR1 and CDR2: SGDLS and YYNGEE. This sample stems from a study of blood T cell repertoires in COVID-19. At the level of the study: The samples span acute and convalescent COVID-19 from the United States, Italy and Spain. PBMCs, B-cell-depleted T cells, or T cells were the source of the cDNA or gDNA that made up the material.

In the authors' methods: Amplification of reference gene primers provided the estimated nucleated cell counts. Repertoires were generated with immunoSEQ multiplex PCR, while TCRdb's copy carries only in-frame clones and drops some. From that table come the V and J calls and clone size; the DNA was used to work out D and trimming. The sample carries some 280,000 clones, more than 80% recorded once. The chain is built from TRBV9 and TRBJ2-3; tentatively, D is TRBD2 (5 bases). The clonotype comes from a woman in her twenties or thirties with active or convalescent COVID-19. The sequenced sample was peripheral blood. The CDR3 loop reads CASSVGLSSTDTQYF. Written as DNA, the CDR3 is TGTGCCAGCAGCGTAGGACTATCTAGTACAGATACGCAGTATTTT.